This TCR beta chain came from a study of early T cells in non-severe SARS-CoV-2 infection. Looking at the study overall: Sequencing was performed on bulk RNA from unsorted whole blood, leaving chains unpaired.

The CDR3 runs 14 residues. Trimming stripped 6 bases from V and 6 bases from J, with 17 bases between. Germline values: CDR1 LGHDT, CDR2 YNNKEL (reference sequence). About this clonotype: What it recognizes is unknown.

Findings and limits, study-wide: VDJdb matching, biased toward anti-spike CD8 responses, missed private and CD4 specificities.

Separate cDNA molecules each had unique molecular identifiers attached to them. Each CDR3 protein is one row after TCRdb ran MiXCR on the 5' RACE reads. The sample has about 76,000 distinct CDR3 sequences; roughly 10% are singletons. The rearrangement uses TRBV3-1 and TRBJ1-1, with no clear D. The receptor was derived from an adult who was a healthcare worker with PCR-confirmed SARS-CoV-2 infection or an uninfected control (not recorded which). Specimen: whole blood. The CDR3 is CASSARREFAEAFF. The CDR3 DNA follows: TGTGCCAGCAGTGCCAGGAGGGAATTTGCTGAAGCTTTCTTT.